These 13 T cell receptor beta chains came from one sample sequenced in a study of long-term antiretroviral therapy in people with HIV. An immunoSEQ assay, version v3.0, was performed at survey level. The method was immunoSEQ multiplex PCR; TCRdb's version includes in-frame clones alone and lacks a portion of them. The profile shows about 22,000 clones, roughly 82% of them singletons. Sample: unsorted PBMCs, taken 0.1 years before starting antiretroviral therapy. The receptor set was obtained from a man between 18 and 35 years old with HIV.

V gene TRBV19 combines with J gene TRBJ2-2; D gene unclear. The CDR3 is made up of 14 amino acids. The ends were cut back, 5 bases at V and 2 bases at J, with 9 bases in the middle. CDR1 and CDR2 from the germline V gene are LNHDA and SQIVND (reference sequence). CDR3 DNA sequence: TGTGCCAGTAGTGGAACGGCTAACACCGGGGAGCTGTTTTTT. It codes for CASSGTANTGELFF.

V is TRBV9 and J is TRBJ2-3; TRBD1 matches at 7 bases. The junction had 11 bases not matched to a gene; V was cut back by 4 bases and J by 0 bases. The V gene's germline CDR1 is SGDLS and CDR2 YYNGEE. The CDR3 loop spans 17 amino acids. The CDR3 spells CASSPQTGSKSTDTQYF. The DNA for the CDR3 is TGTGCCAGCAGCCCTCAGACAGGGTCAAAGAGCACAGATACGCAGTATTTT.

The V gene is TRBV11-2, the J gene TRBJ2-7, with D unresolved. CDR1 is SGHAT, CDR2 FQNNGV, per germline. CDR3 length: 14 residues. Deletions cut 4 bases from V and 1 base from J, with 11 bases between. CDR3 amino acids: CASSYTVASYEQYF. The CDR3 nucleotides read TGTGCCAGCAGCTACACGGTAGCTTCCTACGAGCAGTACTTC.

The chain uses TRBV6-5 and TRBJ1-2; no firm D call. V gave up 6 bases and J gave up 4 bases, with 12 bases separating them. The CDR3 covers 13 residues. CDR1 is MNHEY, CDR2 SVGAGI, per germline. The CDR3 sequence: CASRPPGLYGYTF. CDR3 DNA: TGTGCCAGCAGACCGCCCGGACTCTATGGCTACACCTTC.

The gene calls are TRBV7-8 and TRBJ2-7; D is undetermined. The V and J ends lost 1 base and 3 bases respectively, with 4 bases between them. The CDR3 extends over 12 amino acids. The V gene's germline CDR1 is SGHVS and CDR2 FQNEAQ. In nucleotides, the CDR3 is TGTGCCAGCAGCTTAGGAGACTACGAGCAGTACTTC. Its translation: CASSLGDYEQYF.

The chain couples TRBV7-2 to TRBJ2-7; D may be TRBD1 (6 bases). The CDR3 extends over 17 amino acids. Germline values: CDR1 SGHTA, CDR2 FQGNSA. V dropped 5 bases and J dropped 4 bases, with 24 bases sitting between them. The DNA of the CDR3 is TGTGCCAGCAGCGGTTCCACTCAGGGGTCTTGGGAGTACGAGCAGTACTTC. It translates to CASSGSTQGSWEYEQYF. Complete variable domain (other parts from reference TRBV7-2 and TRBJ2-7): GAGVSQSPSNKVTEKGKDVELRCDPISGHTALYWYRQSLGQGLEFLIYFQGNSAPDKSGLPSDRFSAERTGGSVSTLTIQRTQQEDSAVYLCASSGSTQGSWEYEQYFGPGTRLTVT.

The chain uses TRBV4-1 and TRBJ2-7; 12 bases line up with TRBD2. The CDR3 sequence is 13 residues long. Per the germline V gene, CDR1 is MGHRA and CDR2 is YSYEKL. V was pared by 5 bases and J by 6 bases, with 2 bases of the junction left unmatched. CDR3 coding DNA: TGCGCCAGCAGCTCGACTAGCGGGAGCGAGCAGTACTTC. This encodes CASSSTSGSEQYF.

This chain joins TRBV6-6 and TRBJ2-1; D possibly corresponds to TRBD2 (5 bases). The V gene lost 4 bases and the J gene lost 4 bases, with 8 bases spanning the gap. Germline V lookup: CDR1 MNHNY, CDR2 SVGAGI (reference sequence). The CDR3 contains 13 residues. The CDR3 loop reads CASSSDSYNEQFF. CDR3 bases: TGTGCCAGCAGTTCGGACTCGTACAATGAGCAGTTCTTC.

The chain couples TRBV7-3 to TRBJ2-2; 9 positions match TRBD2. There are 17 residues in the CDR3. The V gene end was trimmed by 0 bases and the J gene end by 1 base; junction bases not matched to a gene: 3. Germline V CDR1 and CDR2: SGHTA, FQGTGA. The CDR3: CASSLTSGSRNTGELFF. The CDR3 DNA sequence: TGTGCCAGCAGCTTAACTAGCGGGAGCCGGAACACCGGGGAGCTGTTTTTT.

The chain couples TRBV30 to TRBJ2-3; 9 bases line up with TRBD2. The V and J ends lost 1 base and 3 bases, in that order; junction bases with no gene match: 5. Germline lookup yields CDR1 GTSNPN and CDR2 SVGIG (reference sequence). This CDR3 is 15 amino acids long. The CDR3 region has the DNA TGTGCCTGGAGTGCCGGGACTAGCATAACAGATACGCAGTATTTT. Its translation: CAWSAGTSITDTQYF.

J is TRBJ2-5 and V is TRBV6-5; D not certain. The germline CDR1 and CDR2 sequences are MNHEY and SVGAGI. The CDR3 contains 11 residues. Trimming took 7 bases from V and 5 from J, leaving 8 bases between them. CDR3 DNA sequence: TGTGCCAGCACCTTCATGGAGACCCAGTACTTC. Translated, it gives CASTFMETQYF.

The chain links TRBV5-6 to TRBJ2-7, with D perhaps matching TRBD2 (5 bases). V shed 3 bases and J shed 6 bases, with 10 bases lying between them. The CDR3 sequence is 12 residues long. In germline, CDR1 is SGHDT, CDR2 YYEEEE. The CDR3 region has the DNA TGTGCCAGCAGCTCTGGAGGTGGCGAGCAGTACTTC. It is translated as CASSSGGGEQYF.

The CDR3 nucleotides read TGTGCCATCTCAAGGGTCGGGGGGACACCTAGCGGGAGATCAACTCTGTCCCAGTTCTTC. As protein: CAISRVGGTPSGRSTLSQFF. V is TRBV10-3 and J is TRBJ2-1; 10 bases agree with TRBD2. Germline CDR1 is ENHRY and CDR2 is SYGVKD. The trim removed 8 bases at V and 13 bases at J, leaving 32 bases unmatched. The CDR3 is 20 residues long.